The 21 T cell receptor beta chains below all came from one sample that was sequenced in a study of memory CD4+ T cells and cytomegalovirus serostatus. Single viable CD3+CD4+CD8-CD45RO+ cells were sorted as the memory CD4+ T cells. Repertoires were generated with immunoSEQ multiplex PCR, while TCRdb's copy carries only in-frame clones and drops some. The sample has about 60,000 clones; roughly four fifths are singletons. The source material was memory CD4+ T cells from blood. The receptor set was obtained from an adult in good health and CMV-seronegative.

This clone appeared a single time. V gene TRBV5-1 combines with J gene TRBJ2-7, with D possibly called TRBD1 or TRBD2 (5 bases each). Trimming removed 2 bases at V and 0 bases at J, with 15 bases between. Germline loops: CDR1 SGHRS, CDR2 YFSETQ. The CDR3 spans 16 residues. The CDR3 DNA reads TGCGCCAGCAGCTTTAGGACACTAGAAAGCTCCTACGAGCAGTACTTC. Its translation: CASSFRTLESSYEQYF.

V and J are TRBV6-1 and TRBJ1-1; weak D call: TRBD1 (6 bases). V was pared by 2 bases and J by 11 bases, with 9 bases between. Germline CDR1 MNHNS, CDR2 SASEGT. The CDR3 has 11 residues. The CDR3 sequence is CASSENRVAFF. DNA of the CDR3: TGTGCCAGCAGTGAAAACAGGGTGGCTTTCTTT.

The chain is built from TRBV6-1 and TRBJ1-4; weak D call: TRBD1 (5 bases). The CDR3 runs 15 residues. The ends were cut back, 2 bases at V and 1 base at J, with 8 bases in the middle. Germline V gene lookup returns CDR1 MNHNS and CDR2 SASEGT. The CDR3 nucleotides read TGTGCCAGCAGTGAACAGCAGGGAACTAATGAAAAACTGTTTTTT. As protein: CASSEQQGTNEKLFF.

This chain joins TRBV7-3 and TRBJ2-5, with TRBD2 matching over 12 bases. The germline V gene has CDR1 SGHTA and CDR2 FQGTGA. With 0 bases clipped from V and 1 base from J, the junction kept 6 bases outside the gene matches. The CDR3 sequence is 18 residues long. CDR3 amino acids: CASSLTLAGGTTQETQYF. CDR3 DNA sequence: TGTGCCAGCAGCTTAACGCTAGCGGGAGGGACAACCCAAGAGACCCAGTACTTC.

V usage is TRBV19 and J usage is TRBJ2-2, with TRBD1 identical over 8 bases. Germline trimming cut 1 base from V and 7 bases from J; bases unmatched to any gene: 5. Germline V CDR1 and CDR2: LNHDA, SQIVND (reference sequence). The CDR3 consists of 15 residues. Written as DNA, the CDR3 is TGTGCCAGTAGTATAGGAGGACAGGGTGTCGGGGAGCTGTTTTTT. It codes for CASSIGGQGVGELFF.

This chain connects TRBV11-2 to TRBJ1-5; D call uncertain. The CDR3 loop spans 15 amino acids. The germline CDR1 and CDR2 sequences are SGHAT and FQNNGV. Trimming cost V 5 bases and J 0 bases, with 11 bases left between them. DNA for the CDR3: TGTGCCAGCAGCCGAGCCGCCGGTAGCAATCAGCCCCAGCATTTT. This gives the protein CASSRAAGSNQPQHF. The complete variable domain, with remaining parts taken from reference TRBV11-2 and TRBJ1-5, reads EAGVAQSPRYKIIEKRQSVAFWCNPISGHATLYWYQQILGQGPKLLIQFQNNGVVDDSQLPKDRFSAERLKGVDSTLKIQPAKLEDSAVYLCASSRAAGSNQPQHFGDGTRLSIL.

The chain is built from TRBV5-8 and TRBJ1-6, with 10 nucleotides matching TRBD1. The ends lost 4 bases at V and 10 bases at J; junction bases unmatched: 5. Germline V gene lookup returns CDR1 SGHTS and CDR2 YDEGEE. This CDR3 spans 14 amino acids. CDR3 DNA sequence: TGTGCCAGCAGCCGGACAGGGGGGAACTCACCCCTCCACTTT. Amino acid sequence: CASSRTGGNSPLHF.

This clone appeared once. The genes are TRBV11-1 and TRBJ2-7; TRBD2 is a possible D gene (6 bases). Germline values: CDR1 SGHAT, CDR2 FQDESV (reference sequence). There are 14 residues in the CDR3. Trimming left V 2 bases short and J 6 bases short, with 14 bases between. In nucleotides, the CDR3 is TGTGCCAGCAGCTTATATAGGCGGGACGGCGAGCAGTACTTC. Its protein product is CASSLYRRDGEQYF.

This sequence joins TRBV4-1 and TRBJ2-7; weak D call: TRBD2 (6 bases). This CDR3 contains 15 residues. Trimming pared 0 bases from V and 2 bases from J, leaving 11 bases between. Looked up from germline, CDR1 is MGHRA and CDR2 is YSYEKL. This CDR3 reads CASSQEIAAAYEQYF. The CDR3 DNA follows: TGCGCCAGCAGCCAAGAGATAGCGGCCGCCTACGAGCAGTACTTC.

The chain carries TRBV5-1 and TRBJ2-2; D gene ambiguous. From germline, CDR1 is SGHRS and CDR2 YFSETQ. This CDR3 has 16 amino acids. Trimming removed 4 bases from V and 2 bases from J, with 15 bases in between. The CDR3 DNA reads TGCGCCAGCAGCGGAACCACCCGGGCTAACACCGGGGAGCTGTTTTTT. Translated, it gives CASSGTTRANTGELFF.

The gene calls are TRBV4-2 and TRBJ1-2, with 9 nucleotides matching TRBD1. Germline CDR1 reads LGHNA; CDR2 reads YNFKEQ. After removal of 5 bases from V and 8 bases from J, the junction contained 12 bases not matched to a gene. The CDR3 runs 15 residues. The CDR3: CASSTTGTGRTGYTF. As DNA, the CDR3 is TGTGCCAGCAGCACCACCGGGACAGGGCGTACCGGCTACACCTTC.

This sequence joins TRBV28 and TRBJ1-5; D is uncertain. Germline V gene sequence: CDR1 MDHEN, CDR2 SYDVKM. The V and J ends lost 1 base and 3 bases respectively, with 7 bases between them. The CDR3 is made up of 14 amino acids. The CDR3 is CASSLLKTNQPQHF. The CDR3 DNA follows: TGTGCCAGCAGTTTATTGAAGACCAATCAGCCCCAGCATTTT.

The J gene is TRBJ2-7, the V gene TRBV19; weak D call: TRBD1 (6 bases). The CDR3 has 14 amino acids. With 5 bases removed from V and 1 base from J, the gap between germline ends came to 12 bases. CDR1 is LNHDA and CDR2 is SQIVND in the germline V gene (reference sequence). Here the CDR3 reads CASSRLGASYEQYF. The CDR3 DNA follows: TGTGCCAGTAGTCGGTTGGGGGCGTCCTACGAGCAGTACTTC.

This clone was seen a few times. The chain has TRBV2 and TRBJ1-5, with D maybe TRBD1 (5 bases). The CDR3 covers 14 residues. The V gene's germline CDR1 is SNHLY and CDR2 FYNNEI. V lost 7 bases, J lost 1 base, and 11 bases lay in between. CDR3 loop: CASNQGWSNQPQHF. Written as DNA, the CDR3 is TGTGCCAGCAATCAGGGTTGGAGCAATCAGCCCCAGCATTTT.

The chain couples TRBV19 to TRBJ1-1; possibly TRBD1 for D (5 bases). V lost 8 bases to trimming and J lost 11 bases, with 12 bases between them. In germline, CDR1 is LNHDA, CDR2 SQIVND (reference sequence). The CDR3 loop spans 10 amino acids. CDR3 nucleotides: TGTGCCAGTCAGGGACTGTGGGCTTTCTTT. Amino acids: CASQGLWAFF. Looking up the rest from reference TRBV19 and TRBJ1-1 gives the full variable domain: DGGITQSPKYLFRKEGQNVTLSCEQNLNHDAMYWYRQDPGQGLRLIYYSQIVNDFQKGDIAEGYSVSREKKESFPLTVTSAQKNPTAFYLCASQGLWAFFGQGTRLTVV.

The CDR3 region is CASSQSTGLNTGELFF. The CDR3 DNA reads as TGTGCCAGCAGCCAGTCGACAGGGCTGAACACCGGGGAGCTGTTTTTT. The chain recombines TRBV5-4 with TRBJ2-2; TRBD1 agrees at 7 bases. J was trimmed by 1 base and V by 4 bases; bases with no gene match: 7. CDR1 is SGHNT and CDR2 is YYREEE in the germline V gene (reference sequence). The CDR3 is 16 amino acids.

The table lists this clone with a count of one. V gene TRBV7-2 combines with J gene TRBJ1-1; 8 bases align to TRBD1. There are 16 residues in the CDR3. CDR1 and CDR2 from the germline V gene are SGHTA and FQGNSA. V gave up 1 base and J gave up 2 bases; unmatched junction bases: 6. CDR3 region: CASSLETGAINTEAFF. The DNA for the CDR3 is TGTGCCAGCAGCTTAGAGACAGGGGCAATTAACACTGAAGCTTTCTTT.

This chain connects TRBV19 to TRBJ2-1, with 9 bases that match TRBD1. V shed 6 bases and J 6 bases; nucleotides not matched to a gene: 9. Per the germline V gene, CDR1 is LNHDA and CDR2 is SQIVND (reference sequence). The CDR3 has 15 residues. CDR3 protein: CASSRLGTGFNEQFF. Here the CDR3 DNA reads TGTGCCAGTAGCAGGCTCGGGACAGGGTTCAATGAGCAGTTCTTC.

CDR3 residues: CASSLDRGGYTF. Written as DNA, the CDR3 is TGTGCCAGCAGCTTAGATAGGGGAGGCTACACCTTC. The chain uses TRBV7-9 and TRBJ1-2; tentatively, D is TRBD1 (5 bases). V was clipped by 1 base and J by 8 bases, with 8 bases between them. Per germline, CDR1 SEHNR and CDR2 FQNEAQ (reference sequence). The CDR3 has 12 residues. Complete variable domain (other parts from reference TRBV7-9 and TRBJ1-2): DTGVSQNPRHKITKRGQNVTFRCDPISEHNRLYWYRQTLGQGPEFLTYFQNEAQLEKSRLLSDRFSAERPKGSFSTLEIQRTEQGDSAMYLCASSLDRGGYTFGSGTRLTVV.

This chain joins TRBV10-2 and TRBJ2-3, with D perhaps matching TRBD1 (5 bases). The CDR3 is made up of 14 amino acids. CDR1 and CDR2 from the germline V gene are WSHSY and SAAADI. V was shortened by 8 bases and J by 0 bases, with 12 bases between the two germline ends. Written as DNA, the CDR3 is TGCGCCAGCGGGGCGGTTACTAGCACAGATACGCAGTATTTT. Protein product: CASGAVTSTDTQYF.

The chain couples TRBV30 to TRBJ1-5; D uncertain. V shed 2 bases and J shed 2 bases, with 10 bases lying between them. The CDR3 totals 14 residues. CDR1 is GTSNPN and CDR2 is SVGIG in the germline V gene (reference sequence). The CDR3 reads CAWSRAVGNQPQHF. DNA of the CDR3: TGTGCCTGGAGTAGGGCAGTGGGCAATCAGCCCCAGCATTTT.